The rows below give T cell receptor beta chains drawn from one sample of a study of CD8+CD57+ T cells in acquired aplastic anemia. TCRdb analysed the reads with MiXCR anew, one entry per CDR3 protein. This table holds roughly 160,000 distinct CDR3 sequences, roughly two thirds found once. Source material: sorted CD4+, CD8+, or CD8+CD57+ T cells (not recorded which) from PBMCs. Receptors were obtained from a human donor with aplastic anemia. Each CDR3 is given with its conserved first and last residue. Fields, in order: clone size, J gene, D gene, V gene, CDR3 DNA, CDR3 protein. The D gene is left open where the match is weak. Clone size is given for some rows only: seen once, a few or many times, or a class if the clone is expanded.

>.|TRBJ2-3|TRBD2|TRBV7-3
TGTGCCAGCAGCTTAACGGTAGCGGGGGTCCCGGGCACAGATACGCAGTATTTT
CASSLTVAGVPGTDTQYF
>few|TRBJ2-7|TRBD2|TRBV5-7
TGTGCCAGCAGCTTGTGTGGTGGGAGGGCCAGCGAGCAGTACTTC
CASSLCGGRASEQYF
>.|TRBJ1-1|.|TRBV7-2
TGTGCCAGCAGCAACTCCGGTGGGGACACTGAAGCTTTCTTT
CASSNSGGDTEAFF
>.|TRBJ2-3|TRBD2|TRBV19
TGTGCCAGTAGCCTGGGACTAGCGGGAGATACGCAGTATTTT
CASSLGLAGDTQYF
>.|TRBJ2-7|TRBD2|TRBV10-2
TGCGCCAGCAGCCCTAGCGGGGGAACCTACGAGCAGTACTTC
CASSPSGGTYEQYF
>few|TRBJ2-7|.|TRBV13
TGTGCCAGCAGCTCAAGAGGGGACGGAGCCTACGAGCAGTACTTC
CASSSRGDGAYEQYF
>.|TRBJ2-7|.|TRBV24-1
TGTGCCACCAGTGACGGGACATCGTACGAGCAGTACTTC
CATSDGTSYEQYF
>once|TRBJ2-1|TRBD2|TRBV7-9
TGTGCCAGCAGAGAGCGGGGGAGCTCCTACAATGAGCAGTTCTTC
CASRERGSSYNEQFF
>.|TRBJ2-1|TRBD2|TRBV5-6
TGTGCCAGCAGCCCCGGCCCGGGGGGGTACAATGAGCAGTTCTTC
CASSPGPGGYNEQFF
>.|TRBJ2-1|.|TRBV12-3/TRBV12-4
TGTGCCAGCAGTTCCGGGGTAGGGAATGAGCAGTTCTTC
CASSSGVGNEQFF
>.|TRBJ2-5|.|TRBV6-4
TGTGCCAGCAGTGGGACAGAAGAAGAGACCCAGTACTTC
CASSGTEEETQYF
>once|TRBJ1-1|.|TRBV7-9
TGTGCCAGTACTTCCGGGGGCCCCTGGAACACTGAAGCTTTCTTT
CASTSGGPWNTEAFF
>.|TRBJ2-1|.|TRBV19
TGTGCCAGTAGGCGAGGGACCTCCAACAATGAGCAGTTCTTC
CASRRGTSNNEQFF
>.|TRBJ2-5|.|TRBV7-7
TGTGCTAGCAGCTTGAGTATGGGGGTCATACAAGAGACCCAGTACTTC
CASSLSMGVIQETQYF
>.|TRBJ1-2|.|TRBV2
TGTGCCAGCAATTCAGGTTATGGCTACACCTTC
CASNSGYGYTF
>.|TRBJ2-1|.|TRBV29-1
TGCAGCGTTGCTATAAACCGGGAGAATGAGCAGTTCTTC
CSVAINRENEQFF
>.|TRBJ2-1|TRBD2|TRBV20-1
TGCAGTGCCTATGGGTCTAGCGGGGGTCTCAATGAGCAGTTCTTC
CSAYGSSGGLNEQFF
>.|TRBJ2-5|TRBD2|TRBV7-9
TGTGCCAGCAGACCGACTAGCGGGCGACAAGAGACCCAGTACTTC
CASRPTSGRQETQYF
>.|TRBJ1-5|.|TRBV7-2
TGTGCCAGCAGCTCCGCGTTCGGTCAGCCCCAGCATTTT
CASSSAFGQPQHF
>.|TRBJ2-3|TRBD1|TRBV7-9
TGTGCCACAGTAGGGGGCTACCCCACAGATACGCAGTATTTT
CATVGGYPTDTQYF
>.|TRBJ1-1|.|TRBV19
TGTGCCAGCAGACGGAACACTGAAGCTTTCTTT
CASRRNTEAFF
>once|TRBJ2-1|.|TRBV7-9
TGTGCCAGCAGCTTTTTGCCGAACAATGAGCAGTTCTTC
CASSFLPNNEQFF
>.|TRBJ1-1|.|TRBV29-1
TGCAGCGTAGGGGACATAGGCACTGAAGCTTTCTTT
CSVGDIGTEAFF
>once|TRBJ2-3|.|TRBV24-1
TGTGCCACCAGTGACAAGACAGACATCCACACAGATACGCAGTATTTT
CATSDKTDIHTDTQYF
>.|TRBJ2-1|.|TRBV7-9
TGTGCCAGCAGTCCTACGGGGCCCTCCTACAATGAGCAGTTCTTC
CASSPTGPSYNEQFF
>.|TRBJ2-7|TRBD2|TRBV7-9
TGTGCCAGCAGCTCAGACGGACTAGCGGGGGTGAACAACTACGAGCAGTACTTC
CASSSDGLAGVNNYEQYF
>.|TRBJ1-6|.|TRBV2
TGTGCCAGCAGTGGGGAACAGGGCGAGGCACCCCTCCACTTT
CASSGEQGEAPLHF
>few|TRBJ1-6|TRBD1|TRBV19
TGTGCCAGTGGAAACAGGGGAGGTAATTCACCCCTCCACTTT
CASGNRGGNSPLHF
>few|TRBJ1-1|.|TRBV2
TGTGCCAGCAGTAAGGACAAGAACACTGAAGCTTTCTTT
CASSKDKNTEAFF
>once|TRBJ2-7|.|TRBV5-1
TGTGCCAGCAGCGTAGCCTCAGTCCCCCCTTACGAGCAGTACTTC
CASSVASVPPYEQYF
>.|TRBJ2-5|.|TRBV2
TGTGCCAGCAGTGAAGTGGGGGCAGAGGCCCAGTACTTC
CASSEVGAEAQYF
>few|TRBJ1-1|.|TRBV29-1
TGCAGCGTGCTGACAGTGAACACTGAAGCTTTCTTT
CSVLTVNTEAFF
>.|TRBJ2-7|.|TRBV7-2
TGTGCCAGCAGCTTAGGGCGGGACTACGAGCAGTACTTC
CASSLGRDYEQYF
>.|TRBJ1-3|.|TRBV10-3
TGTGCCACCACGGAGGCGGGCACTGGAAACACCATATATTTT
CATTEAGTGNTIYF
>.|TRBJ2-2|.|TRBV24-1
TGTGCCCTCCGACTCTGCTGGAGAACCGGGGAGCTGTTTTTT
CALRLCWRTGELFF
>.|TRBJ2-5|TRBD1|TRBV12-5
TGTGCTAGTGGTTCGGACAGGGGAGAGACCCAGTACTTC
CASGSDRGETQYF
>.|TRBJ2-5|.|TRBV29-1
TGCAGCGCTGAGGGTCGGGGGAGGGAGACCCAGTACTTC
CSAEGRGRETQYF
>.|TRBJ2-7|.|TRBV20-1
TGCAGTGCTAGAGATAGCAGGGTCCCCTACGAGCAGTACTTC
CSARDSRVPYEQYF
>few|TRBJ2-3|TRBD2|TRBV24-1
TGTGCCACCAGTGATCTATCTAGCGGGAGAAGAGATACGCAGTATTTT
CATSDLSSGRRDTQYF
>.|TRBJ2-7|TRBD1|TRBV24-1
TGTGCCACCAGCGATTCACCCGGGACAGGGCGGTACTTC
CATSDSPGTGRYF
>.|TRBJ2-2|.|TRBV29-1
TGCAGCGTGGGACCCCCCGACACCGGGGAGCTGTTTTTT
CSVGPPDTGELFF
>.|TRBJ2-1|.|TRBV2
TGTGCCAAATTCCAGGGCAAGGAGGTCTTC
CAKFQGKEVF
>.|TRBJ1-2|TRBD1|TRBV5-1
TGCGCCAGCAGCCCACAGAATCCGGGACAGGCCTACACCTTC
CASSPQNPGQAYTF
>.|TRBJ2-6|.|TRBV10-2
TGCGCCAGCAGTGATGAGCAGGTACGCTCTGGGGCCAACGTCCTGACTTTC
CASSDEQVRSGANVLTF
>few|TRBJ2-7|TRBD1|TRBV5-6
TGTGCCAGCAGTGCCGGGACAGGGGTCTACGAGCAGTACTTC
CASSAGTGVYEQYF
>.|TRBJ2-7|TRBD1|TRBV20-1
TGCAGTGCCCGAGTCACGACAGGGGACTACGAGCAGTACTTC
CSARVTTGDYEQYF
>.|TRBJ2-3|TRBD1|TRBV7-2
TGTGCCAGCAGCTTATTGGGACAGGGTAGGGATACGCAGTATTTT
CASSLLGQGRDTQYF
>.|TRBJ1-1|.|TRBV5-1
TGCGCCAGCAGCTTGGTGACGGGTATGAACACTGAAGCTTTCTTT
CASSLVTGMNTEAFF
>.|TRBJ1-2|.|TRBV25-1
TGTGCCAGCAGTGAAGGTGTAACGGGCATCTATGGCTACACCTTC
CASSEGVTGIYGYTF
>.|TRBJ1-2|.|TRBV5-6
TGTGCCAGCAGCGGAACAGAGGTCGGTGGCTACACCTTC
CASSGTEVGGYTF